The T cell receptor (beta chain) under discussion was sequenced for a study of monozygotic twins with inflammatory bowel disease (dated by TCRdb to about 2019). Some background on the complete study: A total of 28 monozygotic twin pairs were included in the full study, comprising nine German pairs (four IBD-concordant, five IBD-discordant) and 19 IBD-discordant Danish pairs. Within discordant pairs, disease-associated traits were sought mainly by comparing IBD patients with their genetically identical healthy co-twins. Each individual had, on average, about 151 000 unique TCRalpha sequences and 181 000 unique TCRbeta sequences available for analysis. General study outcomes and caveats: Concordant and discordant twins showed no difference in repertoire similarity, possibly because of limited statistical power. The results gave no support for a single strong signal or clonotype linked to IBD. IBD patients had lower TCRbeta repertoire diversity, measured by the inverse Simpson index, than their healthy co-twins. Differing immunosuppressive treatments among patients may have added background noise and inter-individual variability to the repertoires. Compared with healthy twins, IBD patients had fewer clonotypes in common with other individuals, a difference most pronounced in patients showing signs of disease activity. The analysis was unable to tell apart different T cell subtypes.

Concerning this clonotype itself: The specificity of this receptor is unknown.

A roughly 2.7 ml peripheral blood sample was drawn into PAXgene tubes per donor and stored at -80°C. Without any T cell sorting, total RNA was extracted from whole blood using the PAXgene blood miRNA kit on an automated QIAcube. Peripheral blood from monozygotic twin pairs, either concordant or discordant for inflammatory bowel disease, underwent deep TCRalpha and TCRbeta repertoire profiling that used unique molecular barcoding. Smoking habits were recorded for all twin pairs, and individuals were classified as current, former or never smokers. To prepare the library, 5' RACE was applied. Preparation of each TCR library used 3,500 to 4,500 ng of total RNA. For each sample, cDNA synthesis was carried out in eight separate reactions using SMARTScribe reverse transcriptase. Unique molecular identifiers containing a 6-nucleotide sample barcode were introduced through template switching during cDNA synthesis. TCRalpha and TCRbeta cDNA was amplified in two nested PCRs of approximately 16 and 10 cycles, and bead purification was carried out after each PCR. Before amplification, the cDNA was both treated with uracil DNA-glycosylase and purified with the QIAquick PCR purification kit. In the second PCR, Illumina TruSeq-compatible adapters and sample-specific barcodes were added. Library quality and concentration were assessed using TapeStation and Qubit, and roughly 5 ng of each library was pooled. The pooled libraries were sequenced with 2 x 100 bp reads and custom sequencing primers on an Illumina HiSeq2500 single-index Rapid Run. In the source study's methods: MiGEC version 1.2.6 was used for UMI-based consensus assembly to correct PCR and sequencing errors. MiXCR version 2.1.1 handled V(D)J alignment, clonotype assembly and CDR3 extraction. To normalise gene usage, clonotype sharing and MAIT/NKT TCR abundance, the top 1000, 10 000 and 20 000 clonotypes in each sample were analysed. Diversity was computed as the inverse Simpson index with the vegan R package after downsampling to 27 000 UMIs. Statistical testing used paired Mann-Whitney U tests on the discordant twin pairs and applied Benjamini-Hochberg correction for multiple testing. With the reads reprocessed by TCRdb, a single entry stands for each CDR3 protein sequence and no DNA is reported. TCRdb's processing, not the authors', yielded these V and J calls. The sample's own table lists over 150,000 distinct CDR3 sequences. Of the sample, 2.4% is held by the ten largest clones.

CDR1 and CDR2, looked up from the germline V gene (reference sequence), are SEHNR and FQNEAQ. CDR3 length: 13 amino acids, cysteine to phenylalanine. DNA is not on record. Sequenced input: blood. The V and J segments used are TRBV7-9 and TRBJ1-1. The source of this sequence is a human donor with ulcerative colitis or Crohn's disease, or a healthy co-twin of an affected twin (not recorded which). The CDR3 corresponds to CASSFEVSTEAFF.